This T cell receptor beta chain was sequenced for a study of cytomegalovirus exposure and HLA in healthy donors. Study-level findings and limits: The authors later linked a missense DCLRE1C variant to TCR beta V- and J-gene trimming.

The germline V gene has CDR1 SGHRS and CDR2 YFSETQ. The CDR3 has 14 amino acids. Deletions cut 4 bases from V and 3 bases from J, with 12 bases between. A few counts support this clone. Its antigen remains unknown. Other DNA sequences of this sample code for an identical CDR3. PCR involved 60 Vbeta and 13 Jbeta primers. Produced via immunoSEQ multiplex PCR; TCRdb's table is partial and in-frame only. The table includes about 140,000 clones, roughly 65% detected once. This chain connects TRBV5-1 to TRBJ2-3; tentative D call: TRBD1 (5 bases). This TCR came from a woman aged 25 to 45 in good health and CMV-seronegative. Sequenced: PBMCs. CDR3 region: CASSLGDSTDTQYF. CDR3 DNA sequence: TGCGCCAGCAGCCTCGGCGACAGTACAGATACGCAGTATTTT.